A few counts support the clone carrying this T cell receptor (beta chain). No antigen is known for it. In TCRdb, the 5' RACE reads were re-called with MiXCR into one record per CDR3 protein. The sample lists tens of thousands of distinct CDR3 sequences, roughly an eighth occurring once. The sample is drawn from a study of early T cells in non-severe SARS-CoV-2 infection. On the study more broadly: Sequencing of unsorted whole blood was done on bulk RNA, leaving chains unpaired. General study results and limits: Anti-spike CD8 specificities were favored by VDJdb matching, whose results missed private and CD4 specificities.

Germline CDR1 reads ENHRY; CDR2 reads SYGVKD. The V and J ends lost 0 bases and 5 bases respectively, with 4 bases between them. The CDR3 sequence is 12 residues long. The sample taken for sequencing was whole blood. This sequence was found in an adult who was a healthcare worker with PCR-confirmed SARS-CoV-2 infection or an uninfected control (not recorded which). J is TRBJ2-5 and V is TRBV10-3; D gene unclear. CDR3 sequence (DNA): TGTGCCATCAGTGAGTCGGAGGAGACCCAGTACTTC. It specifies CAISESEETQYF.